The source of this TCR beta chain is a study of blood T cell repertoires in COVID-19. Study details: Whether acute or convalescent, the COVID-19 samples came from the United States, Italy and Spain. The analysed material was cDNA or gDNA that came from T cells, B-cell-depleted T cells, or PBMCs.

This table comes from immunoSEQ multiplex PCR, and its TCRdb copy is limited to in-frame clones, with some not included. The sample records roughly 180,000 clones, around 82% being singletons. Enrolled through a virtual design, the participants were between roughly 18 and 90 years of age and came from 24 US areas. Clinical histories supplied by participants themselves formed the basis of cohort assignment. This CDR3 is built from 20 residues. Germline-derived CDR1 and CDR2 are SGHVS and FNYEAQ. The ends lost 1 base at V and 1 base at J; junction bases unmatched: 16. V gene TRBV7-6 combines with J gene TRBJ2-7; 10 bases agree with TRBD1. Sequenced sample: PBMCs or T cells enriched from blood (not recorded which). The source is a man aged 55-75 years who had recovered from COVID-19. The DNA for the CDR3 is TGTGCCAGCAGCTTAGGCCAAACCCGGGACAGGGGAGCGGGATCCTACGAGCAGTACTTC. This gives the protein CASSLGQTRDRGAGSYEQYF.